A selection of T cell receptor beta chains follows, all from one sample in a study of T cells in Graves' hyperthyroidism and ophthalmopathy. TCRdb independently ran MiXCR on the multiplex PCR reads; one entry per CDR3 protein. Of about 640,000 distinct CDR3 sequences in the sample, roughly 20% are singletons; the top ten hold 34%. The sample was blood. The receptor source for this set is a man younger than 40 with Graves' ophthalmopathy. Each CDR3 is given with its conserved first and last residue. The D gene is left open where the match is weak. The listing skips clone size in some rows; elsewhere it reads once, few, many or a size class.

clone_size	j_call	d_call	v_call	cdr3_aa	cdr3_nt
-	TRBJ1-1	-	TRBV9	CASSVGLSSEAFF	TGTGCCAGCAGCGTAGGATTATCCTCTGAAGCTTTCTTT
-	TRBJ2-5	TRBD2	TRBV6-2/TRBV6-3	CASSRRVPTSRETQYF	TGTGCCAGCAGCCGACGGGTGCCGACTAGCAGAGAGACCCAGTACTTC
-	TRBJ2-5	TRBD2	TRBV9	CASSVGGRETQYF	TGTGCCAGCAGCGTAGGCGGGAGAGAGACCCAGTACTTC
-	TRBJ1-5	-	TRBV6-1	CASSDSEYGKRELDSNQPQHF	TGTGCCAGCAGTGACTCGGAATACGGGAAAAGGGAGTTGGATAGCAATCAGCCCCAGCATTTT
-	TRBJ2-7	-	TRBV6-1	CASSPIGRDPVEQYF	TGTGCCAGCAGCCCCATCGGGCGGGACCCGGTCGAGCAGTACTTC
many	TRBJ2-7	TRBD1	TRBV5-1	CASSFEDRGPGGQYF	TGCGCCAGCAGCTTCGAGGACAGGGGTCCCGGTGGGCAGTACTTC
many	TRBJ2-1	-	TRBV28	CASRGQSPSGDEQFF	TGTGCCAGTAGAGGACAGTCCCCCTCGGGCGATGAGCAGTTCTTC
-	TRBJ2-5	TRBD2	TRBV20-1	CSATRPGGRETQYF	TGCAGTGCTACCCGTCCGGGAGGAAGGGAGACCCAGTACTTC
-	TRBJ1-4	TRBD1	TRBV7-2	CASSLVRGSEKLFF	TGTGCCAGCAGCTTAGTCAGGGGGAGTGAAAAACTGTTTTTT
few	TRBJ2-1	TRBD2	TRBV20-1	CSAGTSGLNNEQFF	TGCAGTGCCGGCACTAGCGGGCTAAATAATGAGCAGTTCTTC
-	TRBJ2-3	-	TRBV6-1	CASSEFTGGAATDTQYF	TGTGCCAGCAGTGAATTTACGGGGGGCGCTGCCACAGATACGCAGTATTTT
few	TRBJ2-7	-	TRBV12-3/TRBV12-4	CASSPSVGWYEQYF	TGTGCCAGCAGCCCTTCGGTCGGGTGGTACGAGCAGTACTTC
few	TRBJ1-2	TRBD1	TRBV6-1	CASEGQERGYTF	TGTGCCAGCGAGGGACAGGAGCGGGGCTACACCTTC
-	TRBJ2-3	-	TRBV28	CASSFARGTVTDTQYF	TGTGCCAGCAGTTTTGCCCGGGGCACTGTCACAGATACGCAGTATTTT
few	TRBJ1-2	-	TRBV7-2	CASSFGKGPAYGYTF	TGTGCCAGCAGCTTTGGGAAAGGGCCGGCCTATGGCTACACCTTC
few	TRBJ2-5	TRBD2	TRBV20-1	CSARRASGIQETQYF	TGCAGTGCTAGGCGCGCTAGCGGGATTCAAGAGACCCAGTACTTC
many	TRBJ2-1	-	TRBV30	CAWSPSNNEQFF	TGTGCCTGGAGTCCTAGCAACAATGAGCAGTTCTTC
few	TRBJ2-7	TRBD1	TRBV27	CASSSGQGFYEQYF	TGTGCCAGCAGTTCCGGACAGGGGTTTTACGAGCAGTACTTC
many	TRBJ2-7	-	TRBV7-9	CASSSSDSYPYEQYF	TGTGCCAGCAGCTCCTCCGACTCCTACCCCTACGAGCAGTACTTC
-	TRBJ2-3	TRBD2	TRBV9	CASSTRGTSGPSTDTQYF	TGTGCCAGCAGCACACGCGGGACTAGCGGCCCTAGCACAGATACGCAGTATTTT
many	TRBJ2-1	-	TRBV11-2	CASSLVWGIGYNEQFF	TGTGCCAGCAGCTTAGTATGGGGGATTGGCTACAATGAGCAGTTCTTC
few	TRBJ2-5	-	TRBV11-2	CASSFINRRVETQYF	TGTGCCAGCAGTTTTATTAACAGGAGGGTTGAGACCCAGTACTTC
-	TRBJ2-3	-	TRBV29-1	CSVEQGLTDTQYF	TGCAGCGTTGAACAGGGGTTGACAGATACGCAGTATTTT
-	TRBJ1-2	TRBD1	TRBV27	CASRPGGVYGYTF	TGTGCCAGCAGGCCAGGGGGGGTCTATGGCTACACCTTC
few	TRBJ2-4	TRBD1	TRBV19	CASSSGQGAPSAKNIQYF	TGTGCCAGTAGTTCGGGACAGGGAGCTCCCTCAGCCAAAAACATTCAGTACTTC
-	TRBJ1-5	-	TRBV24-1	CATSDRGKPQHF	TGTGCCACCAGTGACCGGGGGAAGCCCCAGCATTTT
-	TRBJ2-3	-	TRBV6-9	CASSYRPFEDTDTQYF	TGTGCCAGCAGTTACCGACCATTTGAGGACACAGATACGCAGTATTTT
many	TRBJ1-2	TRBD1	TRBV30	CACEIGTGNGYTF	TGTGCCTGTGAAATTGGGACAGGGAATGGCTACACCTTC
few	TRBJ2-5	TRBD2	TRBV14	CASSPILAYETQYF	TGTGCCAGCAGCCCGATACTAGCGTACGAGACCCAGTACTTC
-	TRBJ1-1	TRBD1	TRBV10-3	CAISRTGRNTEAFF	TGTGCCATCAGCAGGACAGGGAGGAACACTGAAGCTTTCTTT
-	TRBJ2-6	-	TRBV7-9	CASSSYGTGANVLTF	TGTGCCAGCAGCTCGTACGGGACTGGGGCCAACGTCCTGACTTTC
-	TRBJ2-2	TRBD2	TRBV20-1	CSARDGFSGTRAAGELFF	TGCAGTGCTAGAGACGGGTTCTCCGGGACTAGAGCTGCCGGGGAGCTGTTTTTT
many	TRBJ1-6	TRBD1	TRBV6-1	CASNPRGDNSPLHF	TGTGCCAGCAACCCCAGGGGGGATAATTCACCCCTCCACTTT
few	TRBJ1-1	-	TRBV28	CASRGALSNTEAFF	TGTGCCAGCAGGGGGGCCCTCTCGAACACTGAAGCTTTCTTT